This T cell receptor beta chain was profiled in a study of cytomegalovirus exposure and HLA in healthy donors. This CDR3 is built from 16 residues. Trimming cost V 3 bases and J 0 bases; bases outside gene matches: 4. From germline, CDR1 is KGHSH and CDR2 LQKENI. Primers for the PCR totalled 60 Vbeta and 13 Jbeta. Method: immunoSEQ multiplex PCR; TCRdb's copy keeps in-frame clones and lacks some. The sample records approximately 140,000 clones, roughly 80% being singletons. Specimen: PBMCs. The TCR sequence derives from a man aged 40-49 years in good health and CMV-seropositive. The V and J genes are TRBV18 and TRBJ2-4; 8 nucleotides line up with TRBD1. The CDR3 is CASSPPGQVAKNIQYF. The CDR3 DNA sequence: TGTGCCAGCTCACCTCCGGGACAGGTAGCCAAAAACATTCAGTACTTC.